What follows are 13 T cell receptor beta chains derived from one specimen sequenced in a study of regulatory T cells in long-lasting Graves disease (dated by TCRdb to about 2021). Library preparation was by multiplex PCR. TCRdb shows the sequencer as Illumina HiSeq 4000. CDR3 regions were amplified by Arm-PCR with iRepertoire HTBI primers to construct TCR beta libraries. The raw public data were reprocessed by TCRdb itself: fastp quality trimming at Q25, MiXCR clonotype calling, in-frame beta chains only. A single entry per CDR3 protein holds the most common genes and DNA from its merged rows. Here the sample has hundreds of thousands of distinct CDR3 sequences; more than 10% occur a single time. Of the sample, roughly 8.2% is held by the ten largest clones. The sample's time point, from its label and the paper: newly diagnosed GD, antithyroid drugs for less than 3 months. RNA was extracted from PBMCs in TRIzol for both TCR sequencing and RNA sequencing.

These data also featured in a second study, about T cells in Graves' hyperthyroidism and ophthalmopathy.

This sample comprised peripheral blood mononuclear cells (PBMCs), obtained at new diagnosis, from a patient treated with antithyroid drugs. These receptors were obtained from a woman under 40 with Graves disease. Donor details come from another sample of the same person, matched by shared clones.

This chain uses TRBV18 with TRBJ1-5; possible D gene TRBD1, 5 bases. Germline V gene lookup returns CDR1 KGHSH and CDR2 LQKENI. V was clipped by 0 bases and J by 7 bases, with 7 bases between them. This CDR3 is 13 amino acids long. The CDR3 region has the DNA TGTGCCAGCTCACCACCGGCAGGGCAGCCCCAGCATTTT. This gives the protein CASSPPAGQPQHF.

Many counts were recorded for this clonotype. The chain has TRBV27 and TRBJ2-2, with D unresolved. Trimming took 2 bases from V and 6 from J, leaving 4 bases between them. The germline V gene encodes CDR1 MNHEY and CDR2 SMNVEV (reference sequence). This CDR3 has 12 amino acids. The CDR3 protein is CASSLVSGELFF. The DNA of the CDR3 is TGTGCCAGCAGTTTAGTTTCCGGGGAGCTGTTTTTT.

This clonotype was observed a handful of times. This chain connects TRBV19 to TRBJ2-7; 9 bases agree with TRBD1. With V trimmed by 5 bases and J by 2 bases, 7 bases remained unmatched. This CDR3 comprises 15 residues. CDR1 and CDR2 from the germline V gene are LNHDA and SQIVND (reference sequence). Here the CDR3 DNA reads TGTGCCAGTAGTCCCCGACAGGGGGGGACCTACGAGCAGTACTTC. Protein sequence: CASSPRQGGTYEQYF. Combining the CDR3 with reference TRBV19 and TRBJ2-7 gives the whole variable domain DGGITQSPKYLFRKEGQNVTLSCEQNLNHDAMYWYRQDPGQGLRLIYYSQIVNDFQKGDIAEGYSVSREKKESFPLTVTSAQKNPTAFYLCASSPRQGGTYEQYFGPGTRLTVT.

In its sample, this clonotype was seen a few times. The chain employs TRBV7-6 and TRBJ2-1, with 10 bases aligning to TRBD2. The CDR3 is 14 residues long. Germline loops: CDR1 SGHVS, CDR2 FNYEAQ. V dropped 5 bases and J dropped 11; count of bases not matched to a gene: 9. In nucleotides, the CDR3 is TGTGCCAGCAGCCCAGCGGGAGGGTCAATGAAGCAGTTCTTC. Translation: CASSPAGGSMKQFF.

This chain connects TRBV29-1 to TRBJ2-1; D not resolved. The V end lost 8 bases, the J end lost 8 bases, and 10 bases lay between the germline ends. Germline V gene sequence: CDR1 SQVTM, CDR2 ANQGSEA. The CDR3 contains 10 residues. CDR3 in DNA: TGCAGCACTCGGACGGATGAGCAGTTCTTC. Its translation is CSTRTDEQFF.

Many counts were recorded for this clonotype. This chain uses TRBV12-3 or TRBV12-4 with TRBJ2-6; D is perhaps TRBD1 (5 bases). The CDR3 totals 15 residues. With 7 bases removed from V and 0 bases from J, the gap between germline ends came to 10 bases. CDR3 loop: CASTLRGSGANVLTF. The CDR3 bases are TGTGCCAGCACCTTAAGGGGCTCTGGGGCCAACGTCCTGACTTTC.

This rearrangement joins TRBV7-9 to TRBJ2-2, with 9 bases identical to TRBD2. This CDR3 is built from 16 residues. V lost 7 bases to trimming and J lost 5 bases; unmatched junction nucleotides: 11. Germline-derived CDR1 and CDR2 are SEHNR and FQNEAQ (reference sequence). CDR3 DNA sequence: TGTGCCAGCAAATTCTCCGCGGGAGGGAATACCGGGGAGCTGTTTTTT. This gives the protein CASKFSAGGNTGELFF.

In this sample, this clonotype turned up many times. The chain employs TRBV11-3 and TRBJ2-6; D is uncertain. This CDR3 comprises 15 residues. Germline CDR1 is SGHNT and CDR2 is YENEEA. V was pared by 5 bases and J by 0 bases, with 8 bases between. CDR3 DNA: TGTGCCAGCAGCCCGTGGGCCTCTGGGGCCAACGTCCTGACTTTC. Encoded protein: CASSPWASGANVLTF.

This clonotype was counted between two and nine times. The CDR3 nucleotides are TGTGCCAGCAGCCTACTAGCGGGAGCCAATGAGCAGTTCTTC. Translated, it gives CASSLLAGANEQFF. The J gene is TRBJ2-1, the V gene TRBV3-1; TRBD2 matches 11 bases. CDR1 and CDR2 from the germline V gene are LGHDT and YNNKEL (reference sequence). This CDR3 has 14 residues. The junction had 2 bases not matched to a gene; V was cut back by 4 bases and J by 6 bases.

The table lists this clonotype with many counts. This chain uses TRBV2 with TRBJ1-6; no clear D gene. Germline CDR1 reads SNHLY; CDR2 reads FYNNEI. This CDR3 has 14 amino acids. V lost 6 bases and J 10 bases, leaving 16 bases between the germline ends. The DNA for the CDR3 is TGTGCCAGCAGGTCGGGGAATCTGAGGTCACCCCTCCACTTT. Protein product: CASRSGNLRSPLHF.

In this sample, this clonotype turned up many times. This chain uses TRBV28 with TRBJ2-7, with D perhaps TRBD1 (7 bases). The CDR3 length is 14 residues. In germline, CDR1 is MDHEN, CDR2 SYDVKM. V dropped 6 bases and J dropped 4 bases, with 16 bases sitting between them. The CDR3, as DNA: TGTGCCAGCAGCATCAGGGGGGTCCCGTACGAGCAGTACTTC. It translates to CASSIRGVPYEQYF.

This clonotype occurred many times. The rearrangement joins TRBV2 to TRBJ1-6; a weak D match, TRBD1 (5 bases). The germline V and J ends were trimmed by 4 bases and 11 bases, with 18 bases remaining between them. The germline V gene has CDR1 SNHLY and CDR2 FYNNEI. This CDR3 has 15 residues. CDR3 in DNA: TGTGCCAGCAGTGTAGGGGCCAAAGCCCTCCCACCCCTCCACTTT. It is translated as CASSVGAKALPPLHF. The full variable domain, its missing parts supplied by reference TRBV2 and TRBJ1-6, is EPEVTQTPSHQVTQMGQEVILRCVPISNHLYFYWYRQILGQKVEFLVSFYNNEISEKSEIFDDQFSVERPDGSNFTLKIRSTKLEDSAMYFCASSVGAKALPPLHFGNGTRLTVT.

This clonotype was recorded at least ten times. The chain couples TRBV12-3 or TRBV12-4 to TRBJ2-1; 8 bases fit TRBD2. V lost 5 bases to trimming and J lost 6 bases; unmatched junction nucleotides: 12. This CDR3 is built from 16 residues. The CDR3 nucleotides are TGTGCCAGCAGTATTTCCCCGGGACTAGTCTTCAATGAGCAGTTCTTC. It yields the protein CASSISPGLVFNEQFF.